The clone carrying this T cell receptor (beta chain) was detected many times. The antigen is unknown. The germline V gene encodes CDR1 SQVTM and CDR2 ANQGSEA. This CDR3 has 14 residues. The V end was cut by 3 bases, the J end by 1 base, with 12 bases between. The sample originates from a study of T cells in Graves' hyperthyroidism and ophthalmopathy. Study outcomes and limitations: The model foresaw ophthalmopathy a median roughly 6 months prior to onset.

Amplification targeted TCR beta CDR3 regions from RNA transcripts. The HTBI primer set served for first-round RT-PCR of the TCR CDR3. Each CDR3 protein is one row after TCRdb ran MiXCR on the multiplex PCR reads. In the table there are hundreds of thousands of distinct CDR3 sequences, approximately 24% of which are singletons. In the ophthalmopathy cohort, Clinical Activity Score was at least 3, NOSPECS grade at least 4, and duration under 3 months. Criteria for exclusion of patients were uncontrolled infection, other autoimmune disease, pregnancy or lactation. The specimen was blood. The receptor's source is a middle-aged woman with Graves' ophthalmopathy. The rearrangement uses TRBV29-1 and TRBJ1-1; TRBD1 might be the D (6 bases). Here the CDR3 DNA reads TGCAGCGTTGACAGGGGATTTAGGAACACTGAAGCTTTCTTT. This gives the protein CSVDRGFRNTEAFF.